This T cell receptor (beta chain) was identified during a study of CD8 T cells in Susac syndrome. The CDR3 has 12 residues. The ends were cut back, 7 bases at V and 2 bases at J, with 6 bases in the middle. Germline V gene data show CDR1 as DFQATT and CDR2 as SNEGSKA (reference sequence). An amount of RNA that ranged from 0.5 to 1 ug was reverse transcribed with random hexamers. TCRdb used MiXCR to reprocess the immunoSEQ multiplex PCR reads, holding one entry per CDR3 protein. The sample contains around 170,000 distinct CDR3 sequences, 95% to 97% of which appear only once. The sample consisted of CD4+ T cells from PBMCs. The J gene is TRBJ2-6, the V gene TRBV20-1; D unresolved. The sequence was collected from a human donor with Susac syndrome. CDR3: CSVLPGANVLTF. In DNA, the CDR3 is TGCAGTGTCCTCCCTGGGGCCAACGTCCTGACTTTC.